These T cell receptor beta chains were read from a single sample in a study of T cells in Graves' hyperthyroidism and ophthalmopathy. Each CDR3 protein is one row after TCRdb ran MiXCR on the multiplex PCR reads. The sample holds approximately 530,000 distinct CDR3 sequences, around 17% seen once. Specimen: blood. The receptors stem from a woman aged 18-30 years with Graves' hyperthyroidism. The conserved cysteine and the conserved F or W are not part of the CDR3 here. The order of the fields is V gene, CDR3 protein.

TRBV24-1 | ATSKGPGTGMTGELF
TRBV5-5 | ASSGGTGANYGYT
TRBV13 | ASSRGRLTSYNEQF
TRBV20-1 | SARVPGQGNTIY
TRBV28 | ASSFSPQEPSFSGNTIY
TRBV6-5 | ASSYPGLAGAGGALNTQY
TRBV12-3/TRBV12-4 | ASSFTWSNQPQH
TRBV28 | ASSGGGAHTGELF
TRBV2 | ASSPRGVGAF
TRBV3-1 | ASSQGRQATLA
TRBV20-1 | SASRAREQETQY
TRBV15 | ATSRKGLADYNEQF
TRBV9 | ASTLHRPGTGSTEAF
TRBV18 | ASSPLQGSSYEQY
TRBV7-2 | ASSASGGRVQPQH
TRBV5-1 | ASSLAGGGGGDTQY
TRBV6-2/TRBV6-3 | ASSYKGTGSLH
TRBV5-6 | ASRRVGGYGYT
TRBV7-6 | ASSSFKGTPYNEQL
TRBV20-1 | SASYPSRETQY
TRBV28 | ASTLEHVHEQY
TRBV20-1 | SANPSGVTDTQY
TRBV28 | ASGLNKGAGPHNEQF
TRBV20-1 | SASSSDITDTQY
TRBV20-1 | SATAGSNEKLF
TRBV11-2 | ASSRLAGGETQY
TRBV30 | AWSGTGGYDGYT
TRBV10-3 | AISEWQGSEAF
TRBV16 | ASSQILAAGQGFQPQH
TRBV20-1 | SAGRVPETQY
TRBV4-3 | ASSQDQRVDEQF
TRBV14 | ASSIAKTGTGTHEQF
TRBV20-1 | SAMNRGLETQY
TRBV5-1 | ASSLDLGGAAGELF
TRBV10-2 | ASSETTSPWETQY
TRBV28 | ASSFLVPRGLQETQY
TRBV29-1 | SVHSGTGGADTQY
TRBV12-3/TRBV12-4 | ASLGGGPYNEQF
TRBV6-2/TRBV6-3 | SSSDPNYEQY
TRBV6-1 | ASRSRQTGTRPPEQF
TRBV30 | AWSRTQYYGYT
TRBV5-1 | ASRGAGSSGANVLT
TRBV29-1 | SVGLAGTYNEQF